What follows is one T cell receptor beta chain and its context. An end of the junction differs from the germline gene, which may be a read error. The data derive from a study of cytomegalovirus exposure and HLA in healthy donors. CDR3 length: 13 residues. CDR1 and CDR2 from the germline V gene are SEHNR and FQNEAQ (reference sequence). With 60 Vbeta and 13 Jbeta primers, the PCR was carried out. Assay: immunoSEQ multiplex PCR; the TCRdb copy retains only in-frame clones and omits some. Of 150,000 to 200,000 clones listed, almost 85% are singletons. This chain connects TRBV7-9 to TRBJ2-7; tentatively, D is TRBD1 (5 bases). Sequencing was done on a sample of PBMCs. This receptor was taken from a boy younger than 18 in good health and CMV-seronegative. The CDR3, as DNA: TGTTCCAGCAGCTTAGTTGGGGCAAACGAGCAGTACTTC. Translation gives CSSSLVGANEQYF.